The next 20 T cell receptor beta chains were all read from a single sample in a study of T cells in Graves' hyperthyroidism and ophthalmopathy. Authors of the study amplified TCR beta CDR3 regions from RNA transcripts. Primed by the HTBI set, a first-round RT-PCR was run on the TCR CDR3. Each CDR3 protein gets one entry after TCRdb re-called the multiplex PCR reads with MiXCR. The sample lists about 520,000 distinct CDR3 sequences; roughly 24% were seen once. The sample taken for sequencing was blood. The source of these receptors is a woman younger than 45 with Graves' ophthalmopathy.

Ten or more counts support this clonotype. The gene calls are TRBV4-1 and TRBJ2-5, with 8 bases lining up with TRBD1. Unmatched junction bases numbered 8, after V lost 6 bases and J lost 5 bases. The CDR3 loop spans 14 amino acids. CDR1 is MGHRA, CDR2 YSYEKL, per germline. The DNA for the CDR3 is TGCGCCAGCAGTCGGACAGGGAGTGGGGAGACCCAGTACTTC. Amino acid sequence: CASSRTGSGETQYF.

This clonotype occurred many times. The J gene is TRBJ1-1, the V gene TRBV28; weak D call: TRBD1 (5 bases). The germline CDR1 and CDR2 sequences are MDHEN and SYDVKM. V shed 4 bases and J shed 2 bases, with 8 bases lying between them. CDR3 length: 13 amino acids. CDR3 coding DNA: TGTGCCAGCAGTTCCAGGGATAACACTGAAGCTTTCTTT. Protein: CASSSRDNTEAFF.

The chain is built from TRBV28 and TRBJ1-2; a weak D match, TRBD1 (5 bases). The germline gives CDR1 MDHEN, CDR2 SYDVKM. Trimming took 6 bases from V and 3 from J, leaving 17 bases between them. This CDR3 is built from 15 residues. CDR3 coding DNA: TGTGCCAGCAGCCAGGGTCGGACTCTGGACTATGGCTACACCTTC. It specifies CASSQGRTLDYGYTF.

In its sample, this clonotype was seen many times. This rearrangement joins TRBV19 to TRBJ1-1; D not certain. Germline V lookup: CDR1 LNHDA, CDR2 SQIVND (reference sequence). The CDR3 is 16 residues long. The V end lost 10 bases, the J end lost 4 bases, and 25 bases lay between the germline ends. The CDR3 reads CATNPAVDGMSTEAFF. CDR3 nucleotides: TGTGCCACCAACCCCGCCGTGGACGGGATGAGCACTGAAGCTTTCTTT.

The CDR3 sequence is CASSEPARPGLGEQYF. DNA for the CDR3: TGTGCCAGCAGTGAACCAGCGAGGCCAGGGTTAGGCGAGCAGTACTTC. This chain links TRBV6-1 with TRBJ2-7; TRBD1 is a possible D gene (5 bases). This CDR3 region has 16 residues. V lost 2 bases to trimming and J lost 6 bases, with 20 bases between them. Germline V gives CDR1 MNHNS, CDR2 SASEGT.

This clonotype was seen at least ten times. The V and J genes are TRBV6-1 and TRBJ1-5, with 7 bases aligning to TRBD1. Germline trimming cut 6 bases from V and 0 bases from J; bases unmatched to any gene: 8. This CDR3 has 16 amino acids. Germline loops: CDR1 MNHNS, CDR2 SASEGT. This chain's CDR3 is CASRSLQGSSNQPQHF. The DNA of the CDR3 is TGTGCCAGCAGGTCCTTACAGGGGAGTAGCAATCAGCCCCAGCATTTT.

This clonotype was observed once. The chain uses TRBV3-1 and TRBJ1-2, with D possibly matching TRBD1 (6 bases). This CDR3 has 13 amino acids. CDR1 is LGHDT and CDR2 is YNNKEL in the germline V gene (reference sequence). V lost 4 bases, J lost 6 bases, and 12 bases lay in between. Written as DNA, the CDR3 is TGTGCCAGCAGCCTCCGGTCAGGGGATGGCTACACCTTC. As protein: CASSLRSGDGYTF.

The CDR3 protein is CASSPAGQGYEQYF. For the CDR3, the DNA is TGCGCCAGCAGCCCCGCGGGACAGGGCTACGAGCAGTACTTC. The chain joins TRBV5-1 to TRBJ2-7; TRBD1 matches 9 bases. From germline, CDR1 is SGHRS and CDR2 YFSETQ. V trimming: 4 bases; J trimming: 3 bases; junction bases outside the gene matches: 5. The CDR3 extends over 14 amino acids.

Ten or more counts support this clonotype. The CDR3 region has the DNA TGTGCCTGGAGCATGACAGGGGGGCTTCAGCCCCAGCATTTT. Protein sequence: CAWSMTGGLQPQHF. The chain couples TRBV30 to TRBJ1-5, with TRBD1 identical over 9 bases. CDR1 is GTSNPN, CDR2 SVGIG, per germline (reference sequence). CDR3 length: 14 residues. J gave up 6 bases and V 3 bases, and 6 bases lay outside the gene matches. The variable domain in full, with the rest retrieved from reference TRBV30 and TRBJ1-5, is SQTIHQWPATLVQPVGSPLSLECTVEGTSNPNLYWYRQAAGRGLQLLFYSVGIGQISSEVPQNLSASRPQDRQFILSSKKLLLSDSGFYLCAWSMTGGLQPQHFGDGTRLSIL.

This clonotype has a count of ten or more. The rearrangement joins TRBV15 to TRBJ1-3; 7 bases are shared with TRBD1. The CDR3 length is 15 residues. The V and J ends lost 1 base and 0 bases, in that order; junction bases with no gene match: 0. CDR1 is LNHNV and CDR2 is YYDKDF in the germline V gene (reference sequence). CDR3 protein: CATSRGDSSGNTIYF. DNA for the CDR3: TGTGCCACCAGCAGAGGGGACAGCTCTGGAAACACCATATATTTT.

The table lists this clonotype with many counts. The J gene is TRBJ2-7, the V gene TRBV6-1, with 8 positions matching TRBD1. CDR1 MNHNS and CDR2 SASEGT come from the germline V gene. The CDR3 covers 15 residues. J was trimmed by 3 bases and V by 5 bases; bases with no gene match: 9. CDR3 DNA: TGTGCCAGCAGTCATCCGACAGGGGACTTCTACGAGCAGTACTTC. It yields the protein CASSHPTGDFYEQYF.

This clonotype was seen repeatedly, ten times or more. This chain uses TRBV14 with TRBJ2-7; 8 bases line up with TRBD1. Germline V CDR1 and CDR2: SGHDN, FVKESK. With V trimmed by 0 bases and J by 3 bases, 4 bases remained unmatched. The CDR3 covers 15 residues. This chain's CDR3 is CASSQEDRARYEQYF. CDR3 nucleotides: TGTGCCAGCAGCCAAGAGGACAGGGCACGCTACGAGCAGTACTTC. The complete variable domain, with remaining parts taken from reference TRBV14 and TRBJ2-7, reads EAGVTQFPSHSVIEKGQTVTLRCDPISGHDNLYWYRRVMGKEIKFLLHFVKESKQDESGMPNNRFLAERTGGTYSTLKVQPAELEDSGVYFCASSQEDRARYEQYFGPGTRLTVT.

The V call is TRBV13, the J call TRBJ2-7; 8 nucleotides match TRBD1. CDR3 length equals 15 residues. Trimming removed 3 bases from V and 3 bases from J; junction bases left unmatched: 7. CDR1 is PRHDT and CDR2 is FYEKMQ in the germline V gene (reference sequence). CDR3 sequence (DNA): TGTGCCAGCAGCTTCCTAGACAGGGGAGACTACGAGCAGTACTTC. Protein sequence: CASSFLDRGDYEQYF.

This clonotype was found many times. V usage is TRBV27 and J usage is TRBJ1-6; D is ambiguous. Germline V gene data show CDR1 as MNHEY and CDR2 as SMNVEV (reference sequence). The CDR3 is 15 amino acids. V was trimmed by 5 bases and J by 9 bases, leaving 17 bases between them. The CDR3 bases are TGTGCCAGCAGTCCTCAACCCGGGCCCCCTTCACCCCTCCACTTT. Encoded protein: CASSPQPGPPSPLHF.

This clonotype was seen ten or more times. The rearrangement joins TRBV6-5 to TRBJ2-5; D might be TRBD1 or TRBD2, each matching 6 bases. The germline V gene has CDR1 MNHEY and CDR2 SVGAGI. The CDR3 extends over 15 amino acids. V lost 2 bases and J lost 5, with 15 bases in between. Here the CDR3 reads CASSYIPGAQETQYF. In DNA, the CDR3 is TGTGCCAGCAGTTACATTCCGGGGGCGCAGGAGACCCAGTACTTC.

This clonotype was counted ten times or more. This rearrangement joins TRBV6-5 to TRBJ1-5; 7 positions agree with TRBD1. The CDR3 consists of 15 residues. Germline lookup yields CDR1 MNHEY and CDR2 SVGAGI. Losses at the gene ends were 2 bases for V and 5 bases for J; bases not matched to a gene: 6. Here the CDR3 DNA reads TGTGCCAGCAGTTACGTGGGCAGGGGGGATCAGCCCCAGCATTTT. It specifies CASSYVGRGDQPQHF.

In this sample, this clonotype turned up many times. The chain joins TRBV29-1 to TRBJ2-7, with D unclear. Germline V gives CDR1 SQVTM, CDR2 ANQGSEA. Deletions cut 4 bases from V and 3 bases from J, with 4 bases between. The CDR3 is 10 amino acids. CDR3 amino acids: CSVVIYEQYF. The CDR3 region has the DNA TGCAGCGTTGTCATCTACGAGCAGTACTTC.

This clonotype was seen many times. CDR3 sequence reads: CASRGPPSQYGYTF. The CDR3 region has the DNA TGTGCCAGCCGTGGACCCCCGTCGCAATATGGCTACACCTTC. The J gene is TRBJ1-2, the V gene TRBV11-2; no definite D call. The germline gives CDR1 SGHAT, CDR2 FQNNGV. Trimming removed 8 bases from V and 5 bases from J, with 18 bases in between. This CDR3 is built from 14 residues.

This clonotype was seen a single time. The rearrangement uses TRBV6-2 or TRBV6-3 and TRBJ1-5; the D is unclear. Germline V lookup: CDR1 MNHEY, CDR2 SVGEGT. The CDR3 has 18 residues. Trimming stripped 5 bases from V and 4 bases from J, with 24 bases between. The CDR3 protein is CASSPFPGRDGINQPQHF. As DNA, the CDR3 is TGTGCCAGCAGTCCATTCCCAGGTCGCGACGGTATTAATCAGCCCCAGCATTTT.

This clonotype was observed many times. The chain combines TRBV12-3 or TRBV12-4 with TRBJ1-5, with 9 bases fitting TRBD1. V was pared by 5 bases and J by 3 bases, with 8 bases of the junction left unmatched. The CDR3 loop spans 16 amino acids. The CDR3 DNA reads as TGTGCCAGCAGTCCTTCGACAGGGGGTTTCAATCAGCCCCAGCATTTT. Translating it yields CASSPSTGGFNQPQHF.